The rows below give T cell receptor beta chains drawn from one sample of a study of T cell responses to AZD1222 COVID-19 vaccine. Sequencing was performed with immunoSEQ multiplex PCR; in TCRdb, only in-frame clones are kept and a portion is missing. The sample yields approximately 110,000 clones, 75% to 90% seen once. The sequences come from peripheral blood, collected 28 days after the second AZD1222 dose. The receptor set was obtained from an adult who received the AZD1222 COVID-19 vaccine. Each CDR3 is given with its conserved first and last residue. The D gene is left open where the match is weak. A clone size is listed for some rows: how often the clone was seen (once, few, many), or a class if it is expanded.

j_call clone_size v_call d_call cdr3_aa cdr3_nt
TRBJ2-3 NA TRBV29-1 NA CSVEGSSGPVQLGFSDTQYF TGCAGCGTTGAGGGTAGTTCGGGCCCGGTCCAGCTGGGGTTTTCAGATACGCAGTATTTT
TRBJ2-3 NA TRBV7-2 NA CASSDSGAPADTQYF TGTGCCAGCAGCGATTCGGGAGCCCCCGCAGATACGCAGTATTTT
TRBJ1-1 NA TRBV27 NA CASSHRGNTEAFF TGTGCCAGCAGCCACCGCGGGAACACTGAAGCTTTCTTT
TRBJ2-7 NA TRBV30 NA CAWSVLQTYEQYF TGTGCCTGGAGTGTACTACAGACCTACGAGCAGTACTTC
TRBJ2-2 few TRBV11-2 NA CASRTERVGELFF TGTGCCAGCAGAACAGAGAGAGTCGGGGAGCTGTTTTTT
TRBJ2-2 NA TRBV13 NA CASSFMALRHTGELFF TGTGCCAGCAGCTTTATGGCACTCAGACACACCGGGGAGCTGTTTTTT
TRBJ1-4 medium-sized TRBV12-3/TRBV12-4 TRBD1 CASVGTGEEKLFF TGTGCCAGCGTAGGGACAGGGGAAGAAAAACTGTTTTTT
TRBJ2-3 few TRBV20-1 NA CSAGAGRETDTQYF TGCAGTGCTGGTGCGGGCCGAGAGACAGATACGCAGTATTTT
TRBJ2-5 NA TRBV6-6 NA CASSYVGVEETQYF TGTGCCAGCAGTTACGTGGGGGTGGAAGAGACCCAGTACTTC
TRBJ2-3 NA TRBV3-1/TRBV3-2 NA CASSRGHQDTQYF TGTGCCAGCAGCCGGGGGCATCAAGATACGCAGTATTTT
TRBJ2-7 NA TRBV7-2 NA CASSYGRDTRPYEQYF TGTGCCAGCAGCTACGGACGGGACACACGCCCATACGAGCAGTACTTC
TRBJ1-3 NA TRBV3-1/TRBV3-2 NA CASSPQTGSSGNTIYF TGTGCCAGCAGCCCTCAGACAGGTAGCTCTGGAAACACCATATATTTT
TRBJ2-7 NA TRBV18 NA CASSPPGETPYEQYF TGTGCCAGCTCACCACCGGGGGAGACCCCCTACGAGCAGTACTTC
TRBJ1-4 NA TRBV6-5 NA CASSRGRSNEKLFF TGTGCCAGCAGTCGGGGTCGGAGTAATGAAAAACTGTTTTTT
TRBJ1-6 NA TRBV5-1 TRBD1 CASSWTGNDSPLHF TGCGCCAGCAGCTGGACAGGGAATGATTCACCCCTCCACTTT
TRBJ1-5 NA TRBV28 TRBD1 CASSLLQTGGRNQPQHF TGTGCCAGCAGTTTACTACAGACAGGGGGACGCAATCAGCCCCAGCATTTT
TRBJ1-5 NA TRBV12-3/TRBV12-4 NA CASSLDFGQPQHF TGTGCCAGCAGTTTAGACTTTGGTCAGCCCCAGCATTTT
TRBJ1-1 few TRBV6-5 TRBD1 CASSRDRGMNTEAFF TGTGCCAGCAGCCGGGACAGGGGGATGAACACTGAAGCTTTCTTT
TRBJ1-2 few TRBV6-5 TRBD1 CASSRRDRGVRGYTF TGTGCCAGCAGTCGCCGGGACAGGGGAGTAAGGGGCTACACCTTC
TRBJ1-5 NA TRBV2 NA CASSETDRNQPQHF TGTGCCAGCAGCGAGACAGACCGCAATCAGCCCCAGCATTTT
TRBJ1-2 NA TRBV28 NA CASSPSGPGYTF TGTGCCAGCAGTCCCTCAGGGCCCGGCTACACCTTC
TRBJ2-5 NA TRBV6-5 NA CASRTGTGREETQYF TGTGCCAGCAGAACGGGTACAGGGCGAGAGGAGACCCAGTACTTC
TRBJ2-2 NA TRBV6-2/TRBV6-3 TRBD1 CASTPQGASTGELFF TGTGCCAGCACCCCCCAGGGGGCGAGCACCGGGGAGCTGTTTTTT
TRBJ1-1 few TRBV3-1/TRBV3-2 TRBD1 CASSPTGGHTEAFF TGTGCCAGCAGCCCGACAGGGGGCCACACTGAAGCTTTCTTT
TRBJ2-5 NA TRBV24-1 NA CATSDRRTQETQYF TGTGCCACCAGTGATAGGAGGACCCAAGAGACCCAGTACTTC
TRBJ2-3 NA TRBV6-4 NA CASSATSTDTQYF TGTGCCAGCAGTGCGACTAGCACAGATACGCAGTATTTT
TRBJ1-2 NA TRBV6-5 NA CASSFGTEGRAGYTF TGTGCCAGCAGTTTTGGGACCGAGGGACGGGCTGGCTACACCTTC
TRBJ1-3 NA TRBV6-5 NA CASSYSGLYGNTIYF TGTGCCAGCAGTTACTCGGGGTTATACGGAAACACCATATATTTT
TRBJ1-2 NA TRBV5-1 NA CASSLALAENYGYTF TGCGCCAGCAGCTTGGCCCTGGCAGAAAACTATGGCTACACCTTC
TRBJ1-1 NA TRBV4-2 NA CASSQEGVNTEAFF TGTGCCAGCAGCCAAGAAGGTGTGAACACTGAAGCTTTCTTT
TRBJ2-1 NA TRBV2 NA CASSEIQPNEQFF TGTGCCAGCAGTGAAATCCAGCCCAATGAGCAGTTCTTC
TRBJ1-4 NA TRBV29-1 NA CSVRRGASTNEKLFF TGCAGCGTCCGGAGGGGGGCGTCAACTAATGAAAAACTGTTTTTT
TRBJ2-7 NA TRBV5-1 NA CASSSQGGGRGSYEQYF TGCGCCAGCAGCTCTCAGGGCGGTGGAAGGGGCTCCTACGAGCAGTACTTC
TRBJ2-1 NA TRBV5-1 TRBD1 CASSLQGAISYNEQFF TGCGCCAGCAGCTTGCAGGGGGCGATCTCCTACAATGAGCAGTTCTTC
TRBJ1-5 NA TRBV19 NA CASGGSARDQPQHF TGTGCCAGTGGAGGATCGGCGAGGGATCAGCCCCAGCATTTT
TRBJ1-2 NA TRBV30 NA CAWSVSRGAGYGYTF TGTGCCTGGAGTGTATCCAGGGGCGCTGGCTATGGCTACACCTTC
TRBJ1-2 NA TRBV24-1 NA CATSGEQSFYGYTF TGTGCCACCAGTGGAGAACAGAGCTTCTATGGCTACACCTTC
TRBJ2-5 NA TRBV19 NA CASRNRASQETQYF TGTGCCAGCCGCAATCGGGCGTCCCAAGAGACCCAGTACTTC
TRBJ1-4 NA TRBV30 TRBD1 CAWSEDRGPTNEKLFF TGTGCCTGGAGTGAGGACAGGGGGCCGACTAATGAAAAACTGTTTTTT
TRBJ1-3 NA TRBV7-9 NA CASSLAVGPSSGNTIYF TGTGCCAGCAGCTTAGCGGTAGGGCCGAGCTCTGGAAACACCATATATTTT
TRBJ1-3 NA TRBV12-3/TRBV12-4 NA CASSKTSGNTIYF TGTGCCAGCAGCAAAACCTCTGGAAACACCATATATTTT
TRBJ1-5 NA TRBV6-5 NA CATILQPQHF TGTGCCACGATACTTCAGCCCCAGCATTTT
TRBJ1-1 NA TRBV2 NA CASAPDRNTEAFF TGTGCCAGCGCCCCCGACAGGAACACTGAAGCTTTCTTT
TRBJ2-1 NA TRBV18 NA CASSPQGNEQFF TGTGCCAGCTCACCTCAGGGTAATGAGCAGTTCTTC
TRBJ1-5 NA TRBV7-2 NA CASSSDTSPNQPQHF TGTGCCAGCAGCTCTGACACGTCTCCCAATCAGCCCCAGCATTTT
TRBJ2-1 NA TRBV7-2 TRBD1 CASCQDRGYNEQFF TGTGCCAGCTGCCAGGACAGGGGCTACAATGAGCAGTTCTTC
TRBJ1-6 NA TRBV20-1 NA CSASTRDDSPLHF TGCAGTGCTAGTACCAGGGACGATTCACCCCTCCACTTT
TRBJ1-2 NA TRBV24-1 NA CATSDPRAPNYGYTF TGTGCCACCAGTGATCCCCGGGCGCCTAACTATGGCTACACCTTC
TRBJ2-7 NA TRBV28 NA CASSPRSRSSYEQYF TGTGCCAGCAGTCCACGCAGCCGAAGCTCCTACGAGCAGTACTTC
TRBJ1-4 once TRBV10-1 NA CARLQEKSEKLFF TGCGCCAGGCTACAGGAGAAGAGCGAAAAACTGTTTTTT
TRBJ1-5 NA TRBV7-9 TRBD1 CASSPARDRVGQPQHF TGTGCCAGCAGCCCCGCCCGGGACAGGGTAGGACAGCCCCAGCATTTT
TRBJ2-7 few TRBV5-5 TRBD1 CASSLDWDRGSEQYF TGTGCCAGCAGCTTGGATTGGGACAGGGGGAGTGAGCAGTACTTC
TRBJ2-3 once TRBV11-2 TRBD1 CASSQQGGPTDTQYF TGTGCCAGCAGCCAACAGGGGGGACCCACAGATACGCAGTATTTT
TRBJ2-1 NA TRBV5-8 NA CASSLMFSGSSYNEQFF TGTGCCAGCAGCCTAATGTTCAGCGGAAGCTCCTACAATGAGCAGTTCTTC
TRBJ2-3 NA TRBV3-1/TRBV3-2 NA CASSRQGADTQYF TGTGCCAGCAGCCGTCAGGGAGCAGATACGCAGTATTTT
TRBJ1-1 NA TRBV19 NA CASSIGRQWTNTEAFF TGTGCCAGTAGTATAGGCCGACAGTGGACGAACACTGAAGCTTTCTTT
TRBJ2-1 NA TRBV7-3 NA CASSSLLTTLNEQFF TGTGCCAGCAGCTCCCTCCTAACTACCCTCAATGAGCAGTTCTTC
TRBJ2-7 NA TRBV10-2 NA CASSEVLAWENYEQYF TGCGCCAGCAGTGAGGTTCTAGCGTGGGAAAACTACGAGCAGTACTTC